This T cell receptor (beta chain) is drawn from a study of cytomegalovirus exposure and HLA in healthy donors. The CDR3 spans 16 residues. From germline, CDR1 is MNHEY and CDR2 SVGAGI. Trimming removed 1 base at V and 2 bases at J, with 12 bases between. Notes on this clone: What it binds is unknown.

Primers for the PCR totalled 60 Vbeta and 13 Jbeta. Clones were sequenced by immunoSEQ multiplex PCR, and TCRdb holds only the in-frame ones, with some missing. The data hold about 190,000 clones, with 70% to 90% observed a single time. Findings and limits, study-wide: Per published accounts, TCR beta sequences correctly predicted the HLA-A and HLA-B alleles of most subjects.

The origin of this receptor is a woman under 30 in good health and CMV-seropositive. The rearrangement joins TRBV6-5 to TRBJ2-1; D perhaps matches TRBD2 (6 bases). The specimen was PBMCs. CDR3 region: CASSYLLGGPYNEQFF. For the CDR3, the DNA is TGTGCCAGCAGTTACTTGCTCGGGGGACCCTACAATGAGCAGTTCTTC.